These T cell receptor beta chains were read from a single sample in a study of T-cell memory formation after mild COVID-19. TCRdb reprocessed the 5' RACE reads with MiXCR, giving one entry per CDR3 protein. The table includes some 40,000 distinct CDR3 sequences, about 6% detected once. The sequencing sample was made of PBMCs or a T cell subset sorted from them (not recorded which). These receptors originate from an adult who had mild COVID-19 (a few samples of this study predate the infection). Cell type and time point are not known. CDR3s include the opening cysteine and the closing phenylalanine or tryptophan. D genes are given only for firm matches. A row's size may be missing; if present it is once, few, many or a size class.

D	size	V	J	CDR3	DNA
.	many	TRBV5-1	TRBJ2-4	CASSLDRHPGNIQYF	TGCGCCAGCAGCTTGGACAGGCACCCTGGGAACATTCAGTACTTC
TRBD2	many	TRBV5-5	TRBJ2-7	CASSLGGSLMYEQYF	TGTGCCAGCAGCTTGGGCGGGAGCCTCATGTACGAGCAGTACTTC
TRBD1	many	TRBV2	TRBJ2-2	CAGRQGGTGELFF	TGTGCCGGCCGACAGGGGGGGACCGGGGAGCTGTTTTTT
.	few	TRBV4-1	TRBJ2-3	CASSTPSSGARWEDDTQYF	TGCGCCAGCAGCACCCCGTCCTCGGGGGCGAGGTGGGAGGACGATACGCAGTATTTT
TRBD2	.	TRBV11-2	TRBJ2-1	CASSSRDYQDEQFF	TGTGCCAGCAGCTCCCGGGACTACCAGGATGAGCAGTTCTTC
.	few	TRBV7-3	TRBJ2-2	CASSLIGTDNTGELFF	TGTGCCAGCAGCTTAATCGGCACGGATAACACCGGGGAGCTGTTTTTT
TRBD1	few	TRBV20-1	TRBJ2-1	CSAGDIPGQNYNEQFF	TGCAGTGCTGGAGACATCCCGGGACAGAACTACAATGAGCAGTTCTTC
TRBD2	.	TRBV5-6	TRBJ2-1	CASSSKRLAGYNEQFF	TGTGCCAGCAGCTCGAAGAGACTAGCGGGGTACAATGAGCAGTTCTTC
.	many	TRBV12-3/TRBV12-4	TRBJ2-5	CASSPGLQETQYF	TGTGCCAGCAGCCCGGGGCTCCAAGAGACCCAGTACTTC
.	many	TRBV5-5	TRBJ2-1	CASSRELTGEQFF	TGTGCCAGCAGCCGAGAGCTGACTGGAGAGCAGTTCTTC
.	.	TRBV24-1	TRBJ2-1	CATSDYVRGEQFF	TGTGCCACCAGTGATTACGTCCGCGGTGAGCAGTTCTTC
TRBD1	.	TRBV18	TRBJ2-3	CASSPPQGVTQYF	TGTGCCAGCTCACCCCCGCAGGGGGTTACGCAGTATTTT
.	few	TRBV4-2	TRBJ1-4	CASSQGTAATNEKLFF	TGTGCCAGCAGCCAAGGAACCGCTGCAACTAATGAAAAACTGTTTTTT
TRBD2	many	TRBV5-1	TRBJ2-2	CASSLGSGLAVSGELFF	TGCGCCAGCAGCTTGGGGTCGGGACTAGCGGTCTCCGGGGAGCTGTTTTTT
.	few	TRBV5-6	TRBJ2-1	CASSLGGLVNEQFF	TGTGCCAGCAGCTTGGGGGGGCTAGTCAATGAGCAGTTCTTC
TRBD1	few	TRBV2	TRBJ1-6	CASGQEGNSPLHF	TGTGCCAGCGGACAGGAGGGTAATTCACCCCTCCACTTT
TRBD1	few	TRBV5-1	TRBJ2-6	CASSRESTGTGANVLTF	TGCGCCAGCAGTCGCGAATCGACAGGGACTGGGGCCAACGTCCTGACTTTC
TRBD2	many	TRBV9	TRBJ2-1	CASSAYSGGKNEQFF	TGTGCCAGCAGCGCCTACTCGGGAGGTAAAAATGAGCAGTTCTTC
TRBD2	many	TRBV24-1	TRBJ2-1	CATSSGRSLNEQFF	TGTGCCACCAGTAGCGGGAGAAGTCTCAATGAGCAGTTCTTC
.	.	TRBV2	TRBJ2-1	CASSKKLTANEQFF	TGTGCCAGCAGTAAGAAACTAACGGCCAATGAGCAGTTCTTC
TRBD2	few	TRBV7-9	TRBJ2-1	CASSSQLAGTKNEQFF	TGTGCCAGCAGCTCCCAACTAGCGGGGACTAAGAATGAGCAGTTCTTC
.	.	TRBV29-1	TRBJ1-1	CSVGDQVGSEAFF	TGCAGCGTGGGGGACCAAGTTGGGTCTGAAGCTTTCTTT
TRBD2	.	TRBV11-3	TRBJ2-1	CASSLGSGVSYNEQFF	TGTGCCAGCAGCTTAGGGAGCGGGGTCTCCTACAATGAGCAGTTCTTC
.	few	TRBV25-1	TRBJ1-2	CASGRWAGDGYTF	TGTGCCAGCGGGAGATGGGCGGGGGACGGCTACACCTTC
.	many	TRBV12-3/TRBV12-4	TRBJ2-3	CASSFGQSPQYF	TGTGCCAGCAGTTTCGGCCAGTCGCCGCAGTATTTT
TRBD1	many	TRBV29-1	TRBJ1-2	CSVGDSTAYGYTF	TGCAGCGTTGGGGACAGCACCGCCTATGGCTACACCTTC
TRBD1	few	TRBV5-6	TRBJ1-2	CASSPTGTVLYGYTF	TGTGCCAGCAGTCCAACCGGGACAGTACTCTATGGCTACACCTTC
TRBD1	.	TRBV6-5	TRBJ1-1	CASSYARQGYTEAFF	TGTGCCAGCAGTTACGCCCGACAGGGGTACACTGAAGCTTTCTTT
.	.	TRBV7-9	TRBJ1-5	CASSLAAGNQPQHF	TGTGCCAGCAGCTTAGCGGCGGGGAATCAGCCCCAGCATTTT
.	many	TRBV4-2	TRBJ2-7	CASSPTGADLYEQYF	TGTGCCAGCAGCCCCACAGGAGCCGACCTCTACGAGCAGTACTTC
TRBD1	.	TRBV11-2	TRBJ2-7	CASSRTGGGSYEQYF	TGTGCCAGCAGCCGGACAGGGGGAGGATCCTACGAGCAGTACTTC
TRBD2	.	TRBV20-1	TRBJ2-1	CSAPSSGVRGEQFF	TGCAGTGCCCCTTCTAGCGGGGTCCGGGGTGAGCAGTTCTTC
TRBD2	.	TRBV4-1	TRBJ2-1	CASSLYLAGGVMEQFF	TGCGCCAGCAGCCTCTATCTGGCGGGAGGTGTTATGGAGCAGTTCTTC
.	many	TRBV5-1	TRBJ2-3	CASSLDMRGTTDTQYF	TGCGCCAGCAGCTTGGATATGAGGGGGACCACAGATACGCAGTATTTT
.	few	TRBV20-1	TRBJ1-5	CSARLGSDGNQPQHF	TGCAGTGCTAGATTGGGGTCTGATGGCAATCAGCCCCAGCATTTT
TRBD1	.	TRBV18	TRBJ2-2	CASSLGQGSNTGELFF	TGTGCCAGCTCACTCGGACAGGGTTCGAACACCGGGGAGCTGTTTTTT
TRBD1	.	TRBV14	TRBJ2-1	CASSQVDRVYNEQFF	TGTGCCAGCAGCCAGGTGGACAGGGTTTACAATGAGCAGTTCTTC
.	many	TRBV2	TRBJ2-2	CASKVADNTGELFF	TGTGCCAGCAAGGTAGCAGACAACACCGGGGAGCTGTTTTTT
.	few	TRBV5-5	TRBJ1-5	CASSLEAVNNQPQHF	TGTGCCAGCAGCTTGGAGGCAGTCAACAATCAGCCCCAGCATTTT
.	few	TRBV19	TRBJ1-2	CASNVGRAYGYTF	TGTGCCAGTAACGTGGGCAGGGCCTATGGCTACACCTTC
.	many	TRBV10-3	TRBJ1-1	CAISEPGEGAFF	TGTGCCATCAGTGAACCGGGGGAAGGAGCTTTCTTT
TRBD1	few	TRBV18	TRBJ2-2	CASSPQQGQNTGELFF	TGTGCCAGCTCACCTCAACAGGGGCAAAACACCGGGGAGCTGTTTTTT
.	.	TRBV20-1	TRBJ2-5	CSARHLAASQETQYF	TGCAGTGCTAGACACCTGGCAGCTAGCCAAGAGACCCAGTACTTC